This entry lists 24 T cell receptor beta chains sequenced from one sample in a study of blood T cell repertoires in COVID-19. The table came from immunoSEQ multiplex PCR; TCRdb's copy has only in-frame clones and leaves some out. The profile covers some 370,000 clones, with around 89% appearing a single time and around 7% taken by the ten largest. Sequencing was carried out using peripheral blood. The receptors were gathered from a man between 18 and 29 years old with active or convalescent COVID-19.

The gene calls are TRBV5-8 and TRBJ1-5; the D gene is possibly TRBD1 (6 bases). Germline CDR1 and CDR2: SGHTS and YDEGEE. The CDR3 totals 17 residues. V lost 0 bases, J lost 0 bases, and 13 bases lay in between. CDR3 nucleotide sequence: TGTGCCAGCAGCTTGGACAGATGGGGGCCTAGCAATCAGCCCCAGCATTTT. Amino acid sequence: CASSLDRWGPSNQPQHF.

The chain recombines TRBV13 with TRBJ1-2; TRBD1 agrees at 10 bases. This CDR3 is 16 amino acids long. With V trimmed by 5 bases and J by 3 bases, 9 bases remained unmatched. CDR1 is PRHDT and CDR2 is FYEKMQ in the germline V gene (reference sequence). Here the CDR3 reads CASSPQTGGAYYGYTF. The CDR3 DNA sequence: TGTGCCAGCAGCCCTCAGACAGGGGGCGCGTACTATGGCTACACCTTC.

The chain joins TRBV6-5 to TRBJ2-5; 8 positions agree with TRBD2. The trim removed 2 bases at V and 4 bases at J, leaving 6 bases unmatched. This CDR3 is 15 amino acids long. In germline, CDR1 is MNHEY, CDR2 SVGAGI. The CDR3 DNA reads TGTGCCAGCAGTTACCCTTCGGCGGGAGGAGAGACCCAGTACTTC. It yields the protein CASSYPSAGGETQYF.

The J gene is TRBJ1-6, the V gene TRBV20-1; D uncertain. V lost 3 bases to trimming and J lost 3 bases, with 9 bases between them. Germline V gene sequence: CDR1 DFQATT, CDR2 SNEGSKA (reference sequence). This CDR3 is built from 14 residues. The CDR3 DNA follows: TGCAGTGCTAGTCCGTCAGTCTATAATTCACCCCTCCACTTT. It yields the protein CSASPSVYNSPLHF.

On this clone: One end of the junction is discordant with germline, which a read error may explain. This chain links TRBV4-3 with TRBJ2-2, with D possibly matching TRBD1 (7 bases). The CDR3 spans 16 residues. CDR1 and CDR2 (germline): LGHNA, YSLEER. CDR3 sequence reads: CASGQARGASTGELFF. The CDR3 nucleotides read TGCGCCAGCGGCCAAGCCAGGGGGGCGAGCACCGGGGAGCTGTTTTTT.

This CDR3 reads CASSLGQSSGANVLTF. The CDR3 DNA follows: TGTGCCAGCAGTTTAGGACAGTCCTCTGGGGCCAACGTCCTGACTTTC. The chain combines TRBV6-2 or TRBV6-3 with TRBJ2-6; D perhaps matches TRBD1 (6 bases). Looked up from germline, CDR1 is MNHEY and CDR2 is SVGEGT. Trimming removed 4 bases at V and 0 bases at J, with 10 bases between. This CDR3 region has 16 residues.

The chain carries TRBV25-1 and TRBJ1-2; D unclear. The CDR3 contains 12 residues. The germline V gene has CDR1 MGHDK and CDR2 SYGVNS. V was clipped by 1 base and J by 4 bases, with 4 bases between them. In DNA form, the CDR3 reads TGTGCCAGCAGTGAATCTCCCTATGGCTACACCTTC. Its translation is CASSESPYGYTF.

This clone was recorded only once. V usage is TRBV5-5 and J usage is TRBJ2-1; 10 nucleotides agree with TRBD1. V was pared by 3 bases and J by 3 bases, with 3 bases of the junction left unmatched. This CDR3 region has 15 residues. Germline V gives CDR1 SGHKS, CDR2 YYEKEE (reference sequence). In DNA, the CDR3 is TGTGCCAGCAGCTCGACAGGGGGCAACTACAATGAGCAGTTCTTC. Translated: CASSSTGGNYNEQFF. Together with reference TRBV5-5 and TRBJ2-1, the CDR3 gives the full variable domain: DAGVTQSPTHLIKTRGQQVTLRCSPISGHKSVSWYQQVLGQGPQFIFQYYEKEERGRGNFPDRFSARQFPNYSSELNVNALLLGDSALYLCASSSTGGNYNEQFFGPGTRLTVL.

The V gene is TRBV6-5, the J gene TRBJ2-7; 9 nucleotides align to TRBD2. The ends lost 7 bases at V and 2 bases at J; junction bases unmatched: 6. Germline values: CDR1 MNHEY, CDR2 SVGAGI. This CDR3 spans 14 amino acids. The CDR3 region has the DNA TGTGCCAGCACTGGGCTAGCGGGAACCTACGAGCAGTACTTC. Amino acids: CASTGLAGTYEQYF.

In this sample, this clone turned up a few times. The CDR3 here is CATSDYRGDYGYTF. The CDR3 DNA is TGTGCCACCAGTGATTATAGGGGTGACTATGGCTACACCTTC. The J gene is TRBJ1-2, the V gene TRBV24-1; TRBD1 is a possible D gene (5 bases). The V end was cut by 2 bases, the J end by 3 bases, with 9 bases between. Per germline, CDR1 KGHDR and CDR2 SFDVKD. The CDR3 has 14 residues.

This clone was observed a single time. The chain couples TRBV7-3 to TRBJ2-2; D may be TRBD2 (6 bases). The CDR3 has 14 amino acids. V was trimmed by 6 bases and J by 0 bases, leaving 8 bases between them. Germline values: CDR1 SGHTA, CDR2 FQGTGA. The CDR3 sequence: CASRSGPNTGELFF. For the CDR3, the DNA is TGTGCCAGCAGGAGCGGGCCGAACACCGGGGAGCTGTTTTTT.

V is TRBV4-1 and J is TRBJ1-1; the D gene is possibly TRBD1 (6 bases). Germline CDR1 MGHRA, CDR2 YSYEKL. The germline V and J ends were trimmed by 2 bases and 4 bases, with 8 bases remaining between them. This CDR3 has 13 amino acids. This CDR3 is CASSQQGLTEAFF. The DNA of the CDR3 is TGCGCCAGCAGCCAACAGGGGCTCACTGAAGCTTTCTTT.

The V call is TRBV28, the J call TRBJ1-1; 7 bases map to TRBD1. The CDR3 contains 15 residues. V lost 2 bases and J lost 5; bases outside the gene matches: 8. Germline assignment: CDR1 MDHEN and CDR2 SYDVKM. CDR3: CASSLETGRWTEAFF. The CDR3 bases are TGTGCCAGCAGTTTAGAGACAGGGAGGTGGACTGAAGCTTTCTTT.

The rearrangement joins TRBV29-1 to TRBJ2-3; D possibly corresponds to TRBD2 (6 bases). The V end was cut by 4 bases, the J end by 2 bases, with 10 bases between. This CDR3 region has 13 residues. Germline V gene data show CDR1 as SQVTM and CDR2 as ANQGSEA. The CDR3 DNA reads TGCAGCGTTGTTCGGAGGGACACAGATACGCAGTATTTT. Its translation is CSVVRRDTDTQYF.

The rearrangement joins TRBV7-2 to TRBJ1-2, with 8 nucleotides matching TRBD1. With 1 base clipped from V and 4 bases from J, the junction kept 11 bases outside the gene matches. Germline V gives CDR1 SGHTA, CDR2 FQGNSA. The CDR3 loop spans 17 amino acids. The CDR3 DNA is TGTGCCAGCAGCTTAGACCCGGACAGGGCCTTCCGCTATGGCTACACCTTC. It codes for CASSLDPDRAFRYGYTF.

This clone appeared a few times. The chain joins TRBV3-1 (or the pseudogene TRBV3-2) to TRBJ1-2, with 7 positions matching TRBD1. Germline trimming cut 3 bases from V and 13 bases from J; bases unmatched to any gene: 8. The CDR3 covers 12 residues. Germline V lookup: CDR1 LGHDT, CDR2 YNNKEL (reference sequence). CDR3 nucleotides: TGTGCCAGCAGCCACCACCAGGGGGAGCCCACCTTC. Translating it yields CASSHHQGEPTF.

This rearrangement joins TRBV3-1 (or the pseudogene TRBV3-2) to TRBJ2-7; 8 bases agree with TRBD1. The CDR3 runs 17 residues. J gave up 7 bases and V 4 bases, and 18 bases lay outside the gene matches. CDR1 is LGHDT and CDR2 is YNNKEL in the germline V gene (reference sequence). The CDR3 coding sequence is TGTGCCAGCAGCCTCACCCCAACCGGACAGGGATTAAGGGAGCAGTACTTC. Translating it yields CASSLTPTGQGLREQYF.

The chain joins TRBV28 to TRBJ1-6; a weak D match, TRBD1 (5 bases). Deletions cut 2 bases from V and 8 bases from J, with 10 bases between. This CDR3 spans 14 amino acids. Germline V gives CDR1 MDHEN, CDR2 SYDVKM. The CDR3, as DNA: TGTGCCAGCAGTTTAATTCAGGGCTATTCACCCCTCCACTTT. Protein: CASSLIQGYSPLHF.

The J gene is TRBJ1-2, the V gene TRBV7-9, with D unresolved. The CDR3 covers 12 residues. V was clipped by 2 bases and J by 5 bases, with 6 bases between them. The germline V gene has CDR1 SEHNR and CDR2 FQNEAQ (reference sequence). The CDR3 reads CASSLPTYGYTF. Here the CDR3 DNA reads TGTGCCAGCAGCTTACCGACATATGGCTACACCTTC.

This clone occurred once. The CDR3 spells CAISESASGNYEQYF. In DNA, the CDR3 is TGTGCCATCAGTGAGTCTGCTAGCGGGAACTACGAGCAGTACTTC. The gene calls are TRBV10-3 and TRBJ2-7, with 9 bases matching TRBD2. CDR1 is ENHRY and CDR2 is SYGVKD in the germline V gene. The CDR3 is 15 residues long. With 0 bases clipped from V and 3 bases from J, the junction kept 3 bases outside the gene matches.

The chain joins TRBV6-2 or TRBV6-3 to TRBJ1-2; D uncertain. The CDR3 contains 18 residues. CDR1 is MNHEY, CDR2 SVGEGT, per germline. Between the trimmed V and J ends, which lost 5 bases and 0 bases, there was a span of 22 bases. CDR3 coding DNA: TGTGCCAGCAGTAGAGGGAGAATCCGGGTGGATTCTAACTATGGCTACACCTTC. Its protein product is CASSRGRIRVDSNYGYTF.

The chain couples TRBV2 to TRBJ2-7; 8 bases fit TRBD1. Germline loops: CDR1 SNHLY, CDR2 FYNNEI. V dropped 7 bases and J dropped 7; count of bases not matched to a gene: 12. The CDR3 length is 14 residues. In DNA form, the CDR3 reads TGTGCCAGCAATGGGGGCAGGGGGCGCGGTGAGCAGTACTTC. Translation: CASNGGRGRGEQYF.

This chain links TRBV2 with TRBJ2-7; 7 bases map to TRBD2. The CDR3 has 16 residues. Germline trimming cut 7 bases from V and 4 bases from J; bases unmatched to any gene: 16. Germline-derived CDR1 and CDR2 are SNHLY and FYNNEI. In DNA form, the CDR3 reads TGTGCCAGCACGGGGCGGACGGGGGGTCCTCAATACGAGCAGTACTTC. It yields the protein CASTGRTGGPQYEQYF.

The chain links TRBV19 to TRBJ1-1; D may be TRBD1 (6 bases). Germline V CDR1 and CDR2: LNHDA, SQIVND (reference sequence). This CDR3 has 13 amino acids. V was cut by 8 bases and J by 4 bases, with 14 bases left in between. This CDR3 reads CASLRGIGTEAFF. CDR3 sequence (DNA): TGTGCCAGTCTCAGGGGTATTGGCACTGAAGCTTTCTTT.